This is a list of T cell receptor beta chains from one sample in a study of beta chain features in type 1 diabetes. Clones were sequenced by immunoSEQ multiplex PCR, and TCRdb holds only the in-frame ones, with some missing. The sample records about 190,000 clones, around 7.9% being singletons. The material sequenced was central memory CD4+ T cells from blood. The receptors come from a man aged 18 to 30 with type 1 diabetes. Each CDR3 is given with its conserved first and last residue. Each record gives: clone size, V gene, J gene, D gene, CDR3 DNA, CDR3 protein. D genes are given only for firm matches. Rows give clone size only sometimes, using once, few, many, or a class for an expanded clone.

>few|TRBV4-3|TRBJ1-1|NA
TGCGCCAGCAGCCAATGGGGCAGTTGGAACACTGAAGCTTTCTTT
CASSQWGSWNTEAFF
>few|TRBV5-1|TRBJ2-7|TRBD1
TGCGCCAGCAGCTTGGGGGACAGGGGCTACGAGCAGTACTTC
CASSLGDRGYEQYF
>few|TRBV28|TRBJ2-5|TRBD2
TGTGCCAGCAGTTTGGGGGGGACCCGTTATCTTCAGAAGACCCAGTACTTC
CASSLGGTRYLQKTQYF
>few|TRBV7-9|TRBJ2-7|NA
TGTGCCAGCAGCAGATCGGGCGGGGGCGCGGCCTACGAGCAGTACTTC
CASSRSGGGAAYEQYF
>NA|TRBV27|TRBJ2-7|NA
TGTGCCAGCAGCCGGGGGAACGAGCAGTACTTC
CASSRGNEQYF
>NA|TRBV28|TRBJ2-2|NA
TGTGCCAGCATCGGCCGGACTTACACCGGGGAGCTGTTTTTT
CASIGRTYTGELFF
>many|TRBV29-1|TRBJ1-2|NA
TGCAGCGTTGATAACAGGCTTTTCAGAGGCTACACCTTC
CSVDNRLFRGYTF
>many|TRBV27|TRBJ2-2|TRBD1
TGTGCCAGCAGTCCCGGACAGGAGGCGACCGGGGAGCTGTTTTTT
CASSPGQEATGELFF
>NA|TRBV7-2|TRBJ1-3|TRBD1
TGTGCCAGCAGCTTAGCTCCACAGGGGGCCTCTGGAAACACCATATATTTT
CASSLAPQGASGNTIYF
>NA|TRBV28|TRBJ1-5|NA
TGTGCCAGCAGTTCGGGACTGACCGTTTACGGTCAGCCCCAGCATTTT
CASSSGLTVYGQPQHF
>NA|TRBV6-6|TRBJ1-1|NA
TGTGCCAGCAGTCATACTCGGAGGACTGAAGCTTTCTTT
CASSHTRRTEAFF
>NA|TRBV9|TRBJ2-3|TRBD2
TGTGCCAGCAGCCTGTGGACTAGCGGGGGGCCTAGCACAGATACGCAGTATTTT
CASSLWTSGGPSTDTQYF
>NA|TRBV30|TRBJ1-4|NA
TGTGCCTATACCGAAGGGGGGGAGAAACTGTTTTTT
CAYTEGGEKLFF
>few|TRBV28|TRBJ2-7|TRBD2
TGTGCCAGCAGGGTAGCGGGAGACCACTACGAGCAGTACTTC
CASRVAGDHYEQYF
>NA|TRBV4-1|TRBJ2-3|NA
TGCGCCAGCAGCCCTGAAGGGAGGGATACGCAGTATTTT
CASSPEGRDTQYF
>few|TRBV6-5|TRBJ2-1|TRBD1
TGTGCCAGCAGTTATAGGGGGCCTGGGTATGAGCAGTTCTTC
CASSYRGPGYEQFF
>NA|TRBV6-6|TRBJ2-7|NA
TGTGCCAGCGGTGGACAGATCCTCGGAGAAGAGCAGTACTTC
CASGGQILGEEQYF
>NA|TRBV21-1|TRBJ2-7|NA
TGTGCCAGCAGCAGTCGGCGGGGGGACTCCTACGAGCAGTACTTC
CASSSRRGDSYEQYF
>few|TRBV20-1|TRBJ2-1|NA
TGCAGTGCTACGGACAATGAGCAGTTCTTC
CSATDNEQFF
>few|TRBV30|TRBJ1-1|TRBD1
TGTGCCTGGAGTGTATCAGGGGGCACTGAAGCTTTCTTT
CAWSVSGGTEAFF
>NA|TRBV5-1|TRBJ2-7|TRBD2
TGCGCCAGCAGCTTGGATTCTAGCGGGAGCTCCGAGCAGTACTTC
CASSLDSSGSSEQYF
>NA|TRBV27|TRBJ2-1|NA
TGTGCCAGCAGTCGGGGGAATGAGCAGTTCTTC
CASSRGNEQFF
>NA|TRBV10-2|TRBJ2-5|TRBD2
TGCGCCAGCCGGCGAGCGGGAGGGCAAGAGACCCAGTACTTC
CASRRAGGQETQYF
>NA|TRBV30|TRBJ1-2|TRBD1
TGTGCCTGGAGTCCCGGGCAGGGGGCGCTGGCCCTCTATGGCTACACCTTC
CAWSPGQGALALYGYTF
>few|TRBV9|TRBJ2-3|TRBD2
TGTGCCAGCAGCGTAGGTAGTAGCGGGGGGGCCACAGATACGCAGTATTTT
CASSVGSSGGATDTQYF
>few|TRBV7-9|TRBJ2-5|NA
TGTGCCAGCAGCTCACCAGGGGTAGAGACCCAGTACTTC
CASSSPGVETQYF
>few|TRBV30|TRBJ2-1|NA
TGTGCCTGGAGTGTGGCGGTCGAGCAGTTCTTC
CAWSVAVEQFF
>few|TRBV7-9|TRBJ1-6|NA
TGTGCCAGCAGCTTTGGGACTCCCTGGGATTCACCCCTCCACTTT
CASSFGTPWDSPLHF
>few|TRBV2|TRBJ1-5|TRBD1
TGTGCCAGCAGCGGACAGGGTGAGAGTCAGCCCCAGCATTTT
CASSGQGESQPQHF
>NA|TRBV2|TRBJ1-1|NA
TGTGCCAGCACACAGGGTATAGGGAGGGGGGCTTTCTTT
CASTQGIGRGAFF
>NA|TRBV7-2|TRBJ1-1|NA
TGTGCCAGCAGCTTACGTACTTTGGGAGGGGGCACTGAAGCTTTCTTT
CASSLRTLGGGTEAFF
>few|TRBV2|TRBJ2-1|NA
TGTGCCATCCAGCAAAAGACTGATCAGGGTGAGCAGTTCTTC
CAIQQKTDQGEQFF
>NA|TRBV9|TRBJ2-3|TRBD2
TGTGCCAGCAGCGTAGCCGCTAGCGGACGCACAGATACGCAGTATTTT
CASSVAASGRTDTQYF
>NA|TRBV27|TRBJ2-2|NA
TGTGCCAGCAGACGCTTTGGGGGCCAAGGGGCCGGGGAGCTGTTTTTT
CASRRFGGQGAGELFF
>NA|TRBV5-8|TRBJ2-5|TRBD1
TGTGCCAGCAGCTCCGGGACAGGGTTTCAACTACAAGAGACCCAGTACTTC
CASSSGTGFQLQETQYF
>NA|TRBV19|TRBJ2-4|NA
TGTGCCAGTAGTCCCCAAAGCCTGGACATTCAGTACTTC
CASSPQSLDIQYF